These T cell receptor beta chains were read from a single sample in a study of blood T cells in healthy people across ages. TCRdb reprocessed the 5' RACE reads with MiXCR, giving one entry per CDR3 protein. The sample records around 1.5 million distinct CDR3 sequences, roughly 40% being singletons. Sequenced material: blood. These receptors were obtained from a woman younger than 30 in good health. The CDR3 runs from the conserved cysteine through the conserved F or W. The D gene is left open where the match is weak. The size entry is marked missing in some rows and otherwise reads once, few, many or a size class.

clone size: few
V gene: TRBV7-2
D gene: .
J gene: TRBJ1-2
CDR3 protein: CASRHDPQCGYTF
CDR3 DNA: TGTGCCAGCAGACATGACCCACAGTGCGGCTACACCTTC

clone size: .
V gene: TRBV12-3/TRBV12-4
D gene: .
J gene: TRBJ2-3
CDR3 protein: CASSSSPQGKDTQYF
CDR3 DNA: TGTGCCAGCAGTTCCAGTCCTCAGGGGAAAGATACGCAGTATTTT

clone size: few
V gene: TRBV6-5
D gene: TRBD2
J gene: TRBJ2-7
CDR3 protein: CASSYGLAGVREQYF
CDR3 DNA: TGTGCCAGCAGCTACGGACTAGCGGGAGTTAGAGAGCAGTACTTC

clone size: .
V gene: TRBV5-1
D gene: .
J gene: TRBJ1-1
CDR3 protein: CASSLIGGLYGGTEAFF
CDR3 DNA: TGCGCCAGCAGCCTTATCGGGGGACTATACGGGGGGACTGAAGCTTTCTTT

clone size: few
V gene: TRBV3-1
D gene: .
J gene: TRBJ2-3
CDR3 protein: CASSHHTQYF
CDR3 DNA: TGTGCCAGCAGCCATCATACGCAGTATTTT

clone size: .
V gene: TRBV28
D gene: TRBD2
J gene: TRBJ2-3
CDR3 protein: CASSFGLAPANTQYF
CDR3 DNA: TGTGCCAGCAGTTTTGGACTAGCGCCAGCCAATACGCAGTATTTT

clone size: .
V gene: TRBV6-1
D gene: .
J gene: TRBJ1-5
CDR3 protein: CASTLTGFNQPQHF
CDR3 DNA: TGTGCCAGCACTCTAACAGGGTTCAATCAGCCCCAGCATTTT

clone size: .
V gene: TRBV4-1
D gene: .
J gene: TRBJ2-7
CDR3 protein: CASSQVAPGNEQYF
CDR3 DNA: TGCGCCAGCAGCCAAGTCGCTCCCGGAAACGAGCAGTACTTC

clone size: .
V gene: TRBV6-1
D gene: TRBD2
J gene: TRBJ2-4
CDR3 protein: CASSRLRGGRAKNIQYF
CDR3 DNA: TGTGCCAGCAGTCGCCTCCGGGGGGGGCGAGCCAAAAACATTCAGTACTTC

clone size: few
V gene: TRBV20-1
D gene: TRBD2
J gene: TRBJ2-7
CDR3 protein: CSASLGTSGFSYEQYF
CDR3 DNA: TGCAGTGCTAGTCTCGGGACTAGCGGGTTCTCCTACGAGCAGTACTTC

clone size: .
V gene: TRBV2
D gene: TRBD2
J gene: TRBJ2-4
CDR3 protein: CASNRGGLAKNIQYF
CDR3 DNA: TGTGCCAGCAACCGGGGGGGACTAGCCAAAAACATTCAGTACTTC

clone size: .
V gene: TRBV7-6
D gene: .
J gene: TRBJ1-2
CDR3 protein: CASSLAAQLGGYTF
CDR3 DNA: TGTGCCAGCAGCTTAGCGGCGCAGCTAGGGGGCTACACCTTC

clone size: .
V gene: TRBV10-3
D gene: TRBD2
J gene: TRBJ2-7
CDR3 protein: CAISDVSGGYEQYF
CDR3 DNA: TGTGCCATCAGCGACGTTAGCGGGGGATACGAGCAGTACTTC

clone size: .
V gene: TRBV4-1
D gene: TRBD2
J gene: TRBJ2-7
CDR3 protein: CASSSRGGSPQQYF
CDR3 DNA: TGCGCCAGCAGCAGCCGGGGCGGGAGCCCGCAGCAGTACTTC

clone size: .
V gene: TRBV20-1
D gene: TRBD2
J gene: TRBJ2-7
CDR3 protein: CSARLPGQVAGEQYF
CDR3 DNA: TGCAGTGCTCGGCTCCCGGGACAAGTAGCGGGAGAGCAGTACTTC